The sequence of this T cell receptor (beta chain) was determined in a study of early stage breast cancer tumors (TCRdb year 2017). Regarding the complete study: Of the 15 to 20 invasive breast tumors, twelve were found to be estrogen receptor-positive, progesterone receptor-positive and HER2-negative. Of the approximately 12 ER+/PR+/HER2- tumors, eight were classified as invasive ductal carcinomas and four as invasive lobular carcinomas. On average, each sample got 7.5 to 10-fold read coverage. The samples as a whole yielded a few million detected templates, corresponding to nearly 1,100,000 unique clonotypes. Study-level results and caveats: Chain pairing and functional markers such as CD4, CD8 and FOXP3 were not captured by bulk genomic DNA sequencing of unsorted cells. Analysis by tumor subtype was prevented by the small cohort size. Repertoires from blood and normal breast were more alike than repertoires from blood and tumor, and in about 85% of the 16 patients, comparing each tissue with blood separated tumor from normal. Enriched TCRB sequences shared across patients were mostly commonly generated sequences, unlikely to play an important role in the tumor microenvironment. Tumors showed about 2.5-fold higher T cell density and higher clonality than adjacent normal breast tissue.

Each sample was amplified as two independent genomic DNA replicates: about 0.47 ug for blood and approximately 1.4 ug for tumor or normal breast. TCRB sequencing of genomic DNA was carried out with the ImmunoSeq Intro kit according to the manufacturer's instructions. For absolute quantification, the roughly 30-cycle multiplex PCR included proprietary primers along with spike-in control sequences. Single-end 150-bp reads were used to sequence an 87-bp fragment spanning the CDR3 plus the flanking V and J genes. Each lane of an Illumina MiSeq running version 3.0 chemistry carried seven multiplexed samples, with two replicates apiece. As for the original processing: The vendor's proprietary pipeline handled the raw data processing, merging both replicates into a single result for each sample. Productive rearrangements sharing the V-gene family, CDR3 amino acid sequence and J-gene segment were defined as clonotypes. Clonality was computed as 1 minus the normalized Shannon entropy (Pielou evenness) of TCRB abundances. T cell density was estimated as total templates divided by the number of input cells, with the number of input cells inferred from the DNA input amount. Recon was used with default parameters to estimate total repertoire diversity and clonality. Clonotypes with over 0.1% abundance in tumor and at least 32-fold higher abundance in tumor than in normal breast were defined as tumor-enriched. This immuneACCESS table, as held by TCRdb, lists in-frame sequences with V and J called but not all clones. Of the missing ones, under half trace to an unresolved V gene in checked studies; the others have no known cause. That table gives V, J and clone size, and the DNA gave D and trimming. The sample table records 25,000 to 30,000 clones; around three quarters of these occur just once. Jointly, the top ten make up 33% of the sample.

Spanning cysteine to phenylalanine, the CDR3 consists of 13 amino acids. Solely the CDR3 DNA is kept, with 39 bases framed from the first base. The junction shows trimming of 5 bases on V and 7 bases on J, plus 12 bases between the germline ends. Based on the germline V gene (reference sequence), the CDR1 and CDR2 sequences are SEHNR and FQNEAQ. As concerns this clone: Its antigen specificity is not known. Qualities for individual bases were not recorded, and no much larger clone is one base off.

The study profiled bulk TCR beta-chain repertoires in matched peripheral blood, tumor and adjacent normal breast tissue taken from over 15 patients with early-stage breast cancer. Before surgery, roughly 4.5-10 mL of whole blood was collected into EDTA tubes and then processed within 2 hours. Ficoll-Paque centrifugation in SepMate-50 tubes was used to isolate peripheral blood mononuclear cells. For storage in liquid nitrogen, PBMCs were cryopreserved as aliquots of roughly 1.9 to 4.5 million cells in roughly 90% FBS with around 10% DMSO. Genomic DNA was extracted with the Qiagen AllPrep DNA/RNA Mini kit.

The specimen was blood. The source is a person aged 45 to 60 with breast cancer. The V and J genes are TRBV7-9 and TRBJ2-1, with TRBD1 as a weak D call on 6 bases. The CDR3 sequence is CASSLIGGNEQFF. The nucleotide sequence is TGTGCCAGCAGCCTAATAGGGGGTAATGAGCAGTTCTTC.